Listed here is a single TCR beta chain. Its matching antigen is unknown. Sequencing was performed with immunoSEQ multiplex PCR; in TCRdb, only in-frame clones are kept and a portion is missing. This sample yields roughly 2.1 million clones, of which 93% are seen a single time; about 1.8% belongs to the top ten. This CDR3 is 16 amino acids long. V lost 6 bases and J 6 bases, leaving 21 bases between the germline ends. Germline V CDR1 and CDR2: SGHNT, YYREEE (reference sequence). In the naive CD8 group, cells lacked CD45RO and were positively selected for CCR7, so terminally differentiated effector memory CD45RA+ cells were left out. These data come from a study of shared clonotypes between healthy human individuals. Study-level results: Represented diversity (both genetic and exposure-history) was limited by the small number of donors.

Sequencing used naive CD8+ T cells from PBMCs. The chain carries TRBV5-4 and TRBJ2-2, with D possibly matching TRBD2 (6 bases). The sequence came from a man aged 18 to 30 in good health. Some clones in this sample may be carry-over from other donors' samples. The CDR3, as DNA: TGTGCCAGCATGTTGGAGGGCGGGTCGGGGCCCGGGGAGCTGTTTTTT. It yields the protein CASMLEGGSGPGELFF.